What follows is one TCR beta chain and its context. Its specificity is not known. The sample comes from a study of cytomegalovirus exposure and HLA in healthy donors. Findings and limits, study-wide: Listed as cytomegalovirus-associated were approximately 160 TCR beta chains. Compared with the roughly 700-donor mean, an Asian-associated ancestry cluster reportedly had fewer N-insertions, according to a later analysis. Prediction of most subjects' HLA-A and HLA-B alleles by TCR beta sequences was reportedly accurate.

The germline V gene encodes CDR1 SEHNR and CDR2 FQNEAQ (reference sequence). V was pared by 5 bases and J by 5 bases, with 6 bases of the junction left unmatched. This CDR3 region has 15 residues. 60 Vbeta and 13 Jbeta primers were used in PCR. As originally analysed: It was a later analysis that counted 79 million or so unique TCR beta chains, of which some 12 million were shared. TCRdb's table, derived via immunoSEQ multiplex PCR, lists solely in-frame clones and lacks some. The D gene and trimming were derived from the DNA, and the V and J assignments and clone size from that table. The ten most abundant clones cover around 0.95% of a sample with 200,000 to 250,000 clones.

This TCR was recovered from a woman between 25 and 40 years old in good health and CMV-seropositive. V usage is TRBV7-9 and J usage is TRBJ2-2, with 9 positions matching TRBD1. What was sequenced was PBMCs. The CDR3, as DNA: TGTGCCAGCAGCACAGGGGGCGTCGGAACCGGGGAGCTGTTTTTT. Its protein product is CASSTGGVGTGELFF.